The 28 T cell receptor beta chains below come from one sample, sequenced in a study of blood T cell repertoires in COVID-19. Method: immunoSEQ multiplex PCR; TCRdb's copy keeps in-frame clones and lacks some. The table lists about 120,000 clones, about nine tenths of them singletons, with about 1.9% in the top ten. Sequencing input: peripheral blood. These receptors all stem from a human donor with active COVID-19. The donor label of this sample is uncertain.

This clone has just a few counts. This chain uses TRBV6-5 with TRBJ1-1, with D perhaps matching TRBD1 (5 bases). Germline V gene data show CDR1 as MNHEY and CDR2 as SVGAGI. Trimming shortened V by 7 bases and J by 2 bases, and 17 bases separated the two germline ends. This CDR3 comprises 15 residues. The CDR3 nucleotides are TGTGCCAGCAAAGACAGAGGGGCGGGAAACACTGAAGCTTTCTTT. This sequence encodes CASKDRGAGNTEAFF.

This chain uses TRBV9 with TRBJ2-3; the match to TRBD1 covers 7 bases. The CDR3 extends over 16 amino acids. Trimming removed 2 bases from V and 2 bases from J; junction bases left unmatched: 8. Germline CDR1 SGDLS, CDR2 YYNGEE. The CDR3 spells CASSVLGQFNTDTQYF. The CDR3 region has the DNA TGTGCCAGCAGCGTGCTGGGACAGTTCAACACAGATACGCAGTATTTT.

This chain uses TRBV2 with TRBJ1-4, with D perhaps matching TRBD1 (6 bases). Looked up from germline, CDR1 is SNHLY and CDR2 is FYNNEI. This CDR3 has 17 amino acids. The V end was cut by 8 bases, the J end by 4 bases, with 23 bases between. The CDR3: CASEAFSGGVLNEKLFF. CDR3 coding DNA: TGTGCCAGCGAGGCATTTTCGGGGGGCGTTCTTAATGAAAAACTGTTTTTT.

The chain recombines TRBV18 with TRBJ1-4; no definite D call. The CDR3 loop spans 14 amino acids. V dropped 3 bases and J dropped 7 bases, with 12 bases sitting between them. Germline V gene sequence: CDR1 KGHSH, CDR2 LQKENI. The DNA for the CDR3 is TGTGCCAGCTCACCCGGGTCCGCCCTTGAAAAACTGTTTTTT. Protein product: CASSPGSALEKLFF.

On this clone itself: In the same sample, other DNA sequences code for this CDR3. The CDR3 coding sequence is TGTGCCAGCAGCCCGGGAGGCTACGAGCAGTACTTC. Its translation is CASSPGGYEQYF. This chain links TRBV6-2 or TRBV6-3 with TRBJ2-7, with 7 bases identical to TRBD2. Trimming at V came to 6 bases and at J to 3 bases, leaving 2 bases not matched to a gene. This CDR3 spans 12 amino acids. The V gene's germline CDR1 is MNHEY and CDR2 SVGEGT.

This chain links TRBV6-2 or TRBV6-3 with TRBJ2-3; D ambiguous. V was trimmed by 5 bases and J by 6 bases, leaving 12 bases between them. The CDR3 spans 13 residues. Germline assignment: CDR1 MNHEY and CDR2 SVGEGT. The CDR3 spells CASSHLLWDTQYF. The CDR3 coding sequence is TGTGCCAGCAGTCACCTTCTATGGGATACGCAGTATTTT.

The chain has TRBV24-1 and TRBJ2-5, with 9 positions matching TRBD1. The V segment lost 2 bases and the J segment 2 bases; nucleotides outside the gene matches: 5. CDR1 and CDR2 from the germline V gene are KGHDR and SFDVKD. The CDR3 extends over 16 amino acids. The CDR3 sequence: CATSDSRTGAQETQYF. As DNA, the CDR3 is TGTGCCACCAGTGATTCCCGGACAGGGGCACAAGAGACCCAGTACTTC.

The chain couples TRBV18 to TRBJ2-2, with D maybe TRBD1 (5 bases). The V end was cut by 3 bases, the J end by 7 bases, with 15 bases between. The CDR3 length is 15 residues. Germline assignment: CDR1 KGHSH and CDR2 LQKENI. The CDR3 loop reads CASSPSSRVGGELFF. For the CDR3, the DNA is TGTGCCAGCTCACCTTCGTCCAGGGTTGGCGGGGAGCTGTTTTTT. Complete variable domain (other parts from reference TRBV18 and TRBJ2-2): NAGVMQNPRHLVRRRGQEARLRCSPMKGHSHVYWYRQLPEEGLKFMVYLQKENIIDESGMPKERFSAEFPKEGPSILRIQQVVRGDSAAYFCASSPSSRVGGELFFGEGSRLTVL.

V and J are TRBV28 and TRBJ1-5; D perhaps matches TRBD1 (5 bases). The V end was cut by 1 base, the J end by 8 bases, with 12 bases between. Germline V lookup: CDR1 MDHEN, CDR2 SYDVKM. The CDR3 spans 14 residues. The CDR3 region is CASSLFASGEPQHF. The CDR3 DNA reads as TGTGCCAGCAGTTTATTTGCTTCGGGGGAGCCCCAGCATTTT.

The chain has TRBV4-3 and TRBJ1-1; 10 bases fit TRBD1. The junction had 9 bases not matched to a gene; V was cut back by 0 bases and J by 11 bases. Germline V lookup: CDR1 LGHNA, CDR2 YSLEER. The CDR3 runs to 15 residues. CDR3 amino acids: CASSQDQSTGGTAFF. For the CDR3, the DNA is TGCGCCAGCAGCCAAGATCAGTCGACAGGGGGCACGGCTTTCTTT.

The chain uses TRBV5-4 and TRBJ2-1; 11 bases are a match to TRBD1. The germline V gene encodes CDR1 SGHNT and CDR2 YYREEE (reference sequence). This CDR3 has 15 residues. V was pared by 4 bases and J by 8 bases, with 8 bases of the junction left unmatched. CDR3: CASSVSGTGGYEQFF. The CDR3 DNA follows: TGTGCCAGCAGCGTCTCCGGGACAGGGGGGTATGAGCAGTTCTTC.

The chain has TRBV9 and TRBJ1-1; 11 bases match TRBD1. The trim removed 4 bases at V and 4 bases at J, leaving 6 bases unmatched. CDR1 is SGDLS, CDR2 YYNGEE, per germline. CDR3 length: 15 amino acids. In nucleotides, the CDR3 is TGTGCCAGCAGCCCAGCGGGGACAGGGGGCACTGAAGCTTTCTTT. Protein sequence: CASSPAGTGGTEAFF.

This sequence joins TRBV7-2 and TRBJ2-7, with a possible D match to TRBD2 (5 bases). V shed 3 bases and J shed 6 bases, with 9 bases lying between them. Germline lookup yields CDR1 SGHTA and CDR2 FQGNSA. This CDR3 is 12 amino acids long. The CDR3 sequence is CASSFPGSEQYF. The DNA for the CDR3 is TGTGCCAGCAGCTTCCCGGGGAGCGAGCAGTACTTC.

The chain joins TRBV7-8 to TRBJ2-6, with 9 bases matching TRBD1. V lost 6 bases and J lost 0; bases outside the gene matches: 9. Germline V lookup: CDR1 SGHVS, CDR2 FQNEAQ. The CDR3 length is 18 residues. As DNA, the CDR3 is TGTGCCAGCAGGGAACGTGGGACAGGGAGCTCTGGGGCCAACGTCCTGACTTTC. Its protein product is CASRERGTGSSGANVLTF.

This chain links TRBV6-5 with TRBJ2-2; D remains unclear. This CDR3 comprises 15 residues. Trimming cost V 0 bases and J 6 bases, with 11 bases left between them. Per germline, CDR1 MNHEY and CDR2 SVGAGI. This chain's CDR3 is CASSYSESGAGELFF. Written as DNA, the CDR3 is TGTGCCAGCAGTTACTCAGAGAGTGGTGCCGGGGAGCTGTTTTTT.

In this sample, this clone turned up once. This CDR3 reads CASSLTTVGAYGYTF. CDR3 DNA: TGTGCCAGCAGCCTTACGACAGTCGGAGCCTATGGCTACACCTTC. V usage is TRBV5-6 and J usage is TRBJ1-2, with a tentative D call TRBD1 (5 bases). The length of the CDR3 is 15 residues. Trimming pared 4 bases from V and 4 bases from J, leaving 17 bases between. The germline gives CDR1 SGHDT, CDR2 YYEEEE.

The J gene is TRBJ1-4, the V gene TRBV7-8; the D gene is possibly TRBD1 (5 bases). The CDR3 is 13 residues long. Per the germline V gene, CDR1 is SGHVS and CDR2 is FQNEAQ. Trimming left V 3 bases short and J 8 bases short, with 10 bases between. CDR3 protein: CASSFLAGEKLFF. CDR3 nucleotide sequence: TGTGCCAGCAGCTTTCTGGCAGGGGAAAAACTGTTTTTT.

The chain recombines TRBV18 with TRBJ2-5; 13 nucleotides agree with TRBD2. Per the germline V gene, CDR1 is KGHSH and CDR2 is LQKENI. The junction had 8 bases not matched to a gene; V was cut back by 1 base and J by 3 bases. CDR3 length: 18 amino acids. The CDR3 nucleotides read TGTGCCAGCTCACCACGGGGACTAGCGGGGCTCGGGGAAGAGACCCAGTACTTC. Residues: CASSPRGLAGLGEETQYF.

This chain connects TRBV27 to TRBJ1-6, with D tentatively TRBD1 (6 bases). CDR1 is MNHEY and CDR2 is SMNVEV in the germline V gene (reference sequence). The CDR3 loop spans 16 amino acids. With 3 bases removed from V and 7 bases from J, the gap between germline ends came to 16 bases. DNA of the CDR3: TGTGCCAGCAGTTTTAACAGGGCCTTTGGGAATTCACCCCTCCACTTT. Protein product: CASSFNRAFGNSPLHF.

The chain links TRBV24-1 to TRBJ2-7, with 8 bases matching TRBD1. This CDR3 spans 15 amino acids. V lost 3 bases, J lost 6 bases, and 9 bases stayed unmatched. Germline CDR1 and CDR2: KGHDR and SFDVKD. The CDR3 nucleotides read TGTGCCACCAGTGATCCCCGGACAGGGAATGGCGAGCAGTACTTC. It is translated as CATSDPRTGNGEQYF.

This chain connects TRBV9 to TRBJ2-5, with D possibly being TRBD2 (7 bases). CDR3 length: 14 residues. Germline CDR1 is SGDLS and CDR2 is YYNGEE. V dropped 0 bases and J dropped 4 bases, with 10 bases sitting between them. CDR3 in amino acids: CASSVEGGAETQYF. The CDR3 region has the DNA TGTGCCAGCAGCGTAGAGGGGGGGGCAGAGACCCAGTACTTC.

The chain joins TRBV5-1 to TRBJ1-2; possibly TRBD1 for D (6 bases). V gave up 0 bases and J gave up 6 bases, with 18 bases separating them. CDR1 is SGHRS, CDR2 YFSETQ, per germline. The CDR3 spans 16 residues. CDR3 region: CASSLGTGSSFDGYTF. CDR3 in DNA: TGCGCCAGCAGCTTGGGCACAGGGAGCTCTTTTGATGGCTACACCTTC.

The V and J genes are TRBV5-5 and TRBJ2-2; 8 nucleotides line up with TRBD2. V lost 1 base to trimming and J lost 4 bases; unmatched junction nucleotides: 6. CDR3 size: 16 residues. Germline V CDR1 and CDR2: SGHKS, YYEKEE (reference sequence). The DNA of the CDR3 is TGTGCCAGCAGCTTGTTGGCGGGGGGACCCACCGGGGAGCTGTTTTTT. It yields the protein CASSLLAGGPTGELFF.

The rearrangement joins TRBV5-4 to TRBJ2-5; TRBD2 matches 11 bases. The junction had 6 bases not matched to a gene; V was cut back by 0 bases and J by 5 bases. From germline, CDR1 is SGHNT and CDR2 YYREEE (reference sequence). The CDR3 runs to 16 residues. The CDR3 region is CASSLVAGGPRETQYF. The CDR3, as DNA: TGTGCCAGCAGCTTGGTAGCGGGGGGGCCGCGGGAGACCCAGTACTTC.

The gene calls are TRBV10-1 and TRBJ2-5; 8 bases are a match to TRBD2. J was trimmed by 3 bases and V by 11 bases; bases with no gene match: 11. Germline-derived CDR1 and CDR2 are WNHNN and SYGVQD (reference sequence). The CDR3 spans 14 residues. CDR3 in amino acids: CAGGMRGEKETQYF. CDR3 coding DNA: TGCGCCGGGGGAATGCGGGGGGAAAAAGAGACCCAGTACTTC.

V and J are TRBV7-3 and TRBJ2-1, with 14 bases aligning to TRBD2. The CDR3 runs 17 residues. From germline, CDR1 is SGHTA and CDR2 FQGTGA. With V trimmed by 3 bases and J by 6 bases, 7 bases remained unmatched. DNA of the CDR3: TGTGCCAGCAGCTTGACTAGCGGGGGGGTCCTTGGCAATGAGCAGTTCTTC. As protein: CASSLTSGGVLGNEQFF.

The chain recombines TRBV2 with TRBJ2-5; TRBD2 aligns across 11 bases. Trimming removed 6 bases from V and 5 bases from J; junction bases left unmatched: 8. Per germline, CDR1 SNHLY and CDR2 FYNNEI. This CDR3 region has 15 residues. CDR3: CASRVSGGAEETQYF. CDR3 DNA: TGTGCCAGCAGGGTTAGCGGGGGGGCCGAGGAGACCCAGTACTTC.

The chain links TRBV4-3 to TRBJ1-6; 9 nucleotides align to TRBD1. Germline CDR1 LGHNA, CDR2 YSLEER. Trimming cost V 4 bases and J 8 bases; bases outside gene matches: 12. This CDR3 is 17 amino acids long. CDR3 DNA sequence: TGCGCCAGCAGCCGCGGAGGGACAGGGTTCGGGGATTCACCCCTCCACTTT. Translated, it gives CASSRGGTGFGDSPLHF.